The present entry profiles one TCR beta chain with its context. Its target is not known. Produced via immunoSEQ multiplex PCR; TCRdb's table is partial and in-frame only. The sample shows about 64,000 clones, roughly 80% of them seen only once. CDR3 length equals 17 residues. Germline assignment: CDR1 SQVTM and CDR2 ANQGSEA. Unmatched junction bases numbered 20, after V lost 7 bases and J lost 8 bases. This entry comes from a study of T cells in localized non-small cell lung cancer. Study-wide results and limits: In adjacent lung appeared a median 57 of the top 100 tumor clones. Elevated blood T cell density was associated with longer overall survival.

Sequenced material: PBMCs, taken before any cancer treatment. This chain joins TRBV29-1 and TRBJ2-1, with 10 bases that match TRBD1. The TCR originated in a man between 40 and 69 years old with stage II lung adenocarcinoma. The chain's CDR3 is CSAKGGGQGEQVDEQFF. The CDR3 DNA reads as TGCAGCGCCAAGGGAGGAGGACAGGGGGAACAGGTTGATGAGCAGTTCTTC.